Described below is a single TCR beta chain sequence and its context. The antigen is unknown. This PCR relied on a set of 60 Vbeta primers and 13 Jbeta primers. Clones were read by immunoSEQ multiplex PCR, and TCRdb kept only the in-frame ones, dropping some. The table records 150,000 to 200,000 clones, about 75% of them present only once. This sample was included in a study of cytomegalovirus exposure and HLA in healthy donors. General study points: Donors were assumed by presence/absence analyses to have roughly uniform sequencing depth. It is likely that the observed cluster of highly shared sequence variants was a sequencing artifact. According to a later analysis, donors in an Asian-associated ancestry cluster reportedly had fewer N-insertions than the approximately 730-donor mean. Later analysis found that TCR beta chains associated with HLA were more clonally expanded than other, equally common chains.

The CDR3 contains 13 residues. Germline V gives CDR1 MNHEY, CDR2 SMNVEV (reference sequence). Trimming left V 7 bases short and J 2 bases short, with 10 bases between. The genes are TRBV27 and TRBJ2-3; D is ambiguous. The sequence was obtained from a male donor in good health and CMV-seropositive. Source material: PBMCs. The CDR3 bases are TGTGCCAGCACCGCGCTTAACACAGATACGCAGTATTTT. Encoded protein: CASTALNTDTQYF.